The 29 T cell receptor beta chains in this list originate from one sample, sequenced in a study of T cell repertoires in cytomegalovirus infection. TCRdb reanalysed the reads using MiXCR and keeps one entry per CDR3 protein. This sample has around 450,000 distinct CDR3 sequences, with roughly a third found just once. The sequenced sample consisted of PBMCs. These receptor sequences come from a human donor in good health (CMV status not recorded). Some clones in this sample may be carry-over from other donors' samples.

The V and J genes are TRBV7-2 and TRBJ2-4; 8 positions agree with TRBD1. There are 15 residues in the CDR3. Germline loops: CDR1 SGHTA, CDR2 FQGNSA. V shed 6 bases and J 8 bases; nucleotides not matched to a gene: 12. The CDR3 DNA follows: TGTGCCAGCAGATTTTCCTTGGACAGGGACGACATTCAGTACTTC. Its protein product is CASRFSLDRDDIQYF.

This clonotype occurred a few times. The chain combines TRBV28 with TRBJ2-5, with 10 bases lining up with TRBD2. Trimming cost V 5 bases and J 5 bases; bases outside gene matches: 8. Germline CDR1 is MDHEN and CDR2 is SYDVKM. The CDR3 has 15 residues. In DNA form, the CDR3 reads TGTGCCAGCAGTCTGGGGCTAGCGGGGGATGAGACCCAGTACTTC. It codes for CASSLGLAGDETQYF.

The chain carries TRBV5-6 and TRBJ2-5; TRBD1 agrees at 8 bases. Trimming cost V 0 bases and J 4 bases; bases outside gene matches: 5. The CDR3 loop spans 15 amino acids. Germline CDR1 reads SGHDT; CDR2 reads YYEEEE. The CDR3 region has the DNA TGTGCCAGCAGCTTGGGTGGACAGGGTTCAGAGACCCAGTACTTC. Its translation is CASSLGGQGSETQYF.

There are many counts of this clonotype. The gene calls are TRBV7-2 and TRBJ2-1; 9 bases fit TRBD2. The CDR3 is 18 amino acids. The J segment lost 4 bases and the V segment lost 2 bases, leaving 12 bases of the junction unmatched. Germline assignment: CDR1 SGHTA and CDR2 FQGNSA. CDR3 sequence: CASSLSGRAGGTYNEQFF. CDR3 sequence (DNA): TGTGCCAGCAGCTTAAGTGGGCGAGCGGGGGGAACATACAATGAGCAGTTCTTC.

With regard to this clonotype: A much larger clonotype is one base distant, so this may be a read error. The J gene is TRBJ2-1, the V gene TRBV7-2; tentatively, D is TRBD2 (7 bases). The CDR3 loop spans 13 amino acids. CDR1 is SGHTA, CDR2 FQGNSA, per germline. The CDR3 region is CASSYLIGGRDGF. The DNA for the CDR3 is TGTGCCAGCAGCTACCTCATCGGGGGGCGTGACGGTTTC.

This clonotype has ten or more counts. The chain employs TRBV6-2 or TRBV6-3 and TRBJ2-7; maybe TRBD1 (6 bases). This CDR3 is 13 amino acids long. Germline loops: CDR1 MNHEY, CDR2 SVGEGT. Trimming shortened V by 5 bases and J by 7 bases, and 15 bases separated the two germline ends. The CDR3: CASSTNREQEQYF. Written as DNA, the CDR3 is TGTGCCAGCAGTACCAACAGGGAACAAGAGCAGTACTTC.

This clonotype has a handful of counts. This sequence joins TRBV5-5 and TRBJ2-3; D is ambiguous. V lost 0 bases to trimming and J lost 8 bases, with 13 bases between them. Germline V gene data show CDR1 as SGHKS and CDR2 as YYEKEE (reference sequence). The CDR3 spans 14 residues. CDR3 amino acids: CASSLVSDLGTQYF. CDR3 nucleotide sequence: TGTGCCAGCAGCTTGGTCAGTGACCTGGGTACGCAGTATTTT.

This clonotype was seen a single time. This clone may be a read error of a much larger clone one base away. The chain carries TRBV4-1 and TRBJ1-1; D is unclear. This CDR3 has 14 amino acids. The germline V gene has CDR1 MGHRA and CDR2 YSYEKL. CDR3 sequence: CASSQDSPNAEAFF. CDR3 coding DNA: TGCGCCAGCAGCCAAGACTCCCCGAACGCTGAAGCTTTCTTT.

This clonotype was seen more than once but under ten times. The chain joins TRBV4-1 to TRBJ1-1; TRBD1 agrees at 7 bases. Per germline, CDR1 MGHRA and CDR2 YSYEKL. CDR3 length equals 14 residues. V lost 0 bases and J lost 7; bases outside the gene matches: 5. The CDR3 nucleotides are TGCGCCAGCAGCCAAGAACAGGGGAGATTTGAAGCTTTCTTT. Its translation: CASSQEQGRFEAFF.

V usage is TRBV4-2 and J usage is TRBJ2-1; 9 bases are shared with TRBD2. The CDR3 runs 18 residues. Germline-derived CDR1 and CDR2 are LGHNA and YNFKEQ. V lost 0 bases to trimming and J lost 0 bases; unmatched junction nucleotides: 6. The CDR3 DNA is TGTGCCAGCAGCCAAGAGGGCGGGGGGGTTAGCTCCTACAATGAGCAGTTCTTC. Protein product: CASSQEGGGVSSYNEQFF.

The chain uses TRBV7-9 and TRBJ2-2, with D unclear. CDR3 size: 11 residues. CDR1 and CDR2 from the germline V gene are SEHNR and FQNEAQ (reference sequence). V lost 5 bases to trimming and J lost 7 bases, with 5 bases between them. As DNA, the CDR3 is TGTGCCAGCAGCCCCAACGGGGAGCTGTTTTTT. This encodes CASSPNGELFF.

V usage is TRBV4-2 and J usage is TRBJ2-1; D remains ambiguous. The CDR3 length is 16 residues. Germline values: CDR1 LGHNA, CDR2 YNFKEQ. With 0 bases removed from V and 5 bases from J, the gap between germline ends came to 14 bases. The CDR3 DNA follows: TGTGCCAGCAGCCAAGATATTACAGAAAGACACAATGAGCAGTTCTTC. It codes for CASSQDITERHNEQFF.

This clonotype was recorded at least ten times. CDR3 protein: CASIQGGRGVETQYF. The CDR3, as DNA: TGTGCCAGCATCCAGGGCGGCAGGGGGGTCGAGACCCAGTACTTC. This chain joins TRBV7-8 and TRBJ2-5; weak D call: TRBD1 (7 bases). V lost 7 bases and J lost 5, with 20 bases in between. From germline, CDR1 is SGHVS and CDR2 FQNEAQ. CDR3 length: 15 residues.

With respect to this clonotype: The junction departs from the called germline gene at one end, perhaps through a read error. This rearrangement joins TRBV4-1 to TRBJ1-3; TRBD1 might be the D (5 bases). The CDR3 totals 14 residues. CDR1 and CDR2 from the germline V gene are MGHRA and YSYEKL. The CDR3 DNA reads TGCGCCAGCAGCCAAGGTCAGGGTTCAGCAATGAGTGATTTT. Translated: CASSQGQGSAMSDF.

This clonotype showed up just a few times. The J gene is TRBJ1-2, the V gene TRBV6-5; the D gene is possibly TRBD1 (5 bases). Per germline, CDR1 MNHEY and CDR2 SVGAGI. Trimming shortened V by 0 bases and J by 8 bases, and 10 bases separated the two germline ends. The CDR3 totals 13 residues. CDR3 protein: CASSYSRGRGYTF. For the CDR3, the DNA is TGTGCCAGCAGTTACTCGAGGGGCAGAGGCTACACCTTC.

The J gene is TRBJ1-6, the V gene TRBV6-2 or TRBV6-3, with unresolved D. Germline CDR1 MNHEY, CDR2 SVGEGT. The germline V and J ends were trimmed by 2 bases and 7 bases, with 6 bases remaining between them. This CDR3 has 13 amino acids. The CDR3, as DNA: TGTGCCAGCAGTTACGGCGCGAATTCACCCCTCCACTTT. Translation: CASSYGANSPLHF.

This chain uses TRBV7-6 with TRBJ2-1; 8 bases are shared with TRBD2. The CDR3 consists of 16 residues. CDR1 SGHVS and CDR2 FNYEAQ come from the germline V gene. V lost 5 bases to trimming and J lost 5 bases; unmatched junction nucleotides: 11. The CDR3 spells CASSKRGKGQHNEQFF. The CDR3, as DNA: TGTGCCAGCAGCAAGCGGGGGAAAGGACAACACAATGAGCAGTTCTTC.

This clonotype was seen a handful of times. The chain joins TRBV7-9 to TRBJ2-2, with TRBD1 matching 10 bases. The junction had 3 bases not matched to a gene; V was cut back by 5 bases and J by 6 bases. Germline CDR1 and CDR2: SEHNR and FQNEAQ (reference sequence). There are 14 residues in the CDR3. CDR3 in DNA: TGTGCCAGCAGCCGACAGGGGGCGGCCGGGGAGCTGTTTTTT. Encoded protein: CASSRQGAAGELFF.

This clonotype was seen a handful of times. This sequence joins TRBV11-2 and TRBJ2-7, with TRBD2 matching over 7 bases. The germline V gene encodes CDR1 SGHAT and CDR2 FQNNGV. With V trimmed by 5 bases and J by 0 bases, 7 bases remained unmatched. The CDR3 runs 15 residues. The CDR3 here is CASSGLDWSSYEQYF. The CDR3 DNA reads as TGTGCCAGCAGCGGACTAGACTGGAGCTCCTACGAGCAGTACTTC.

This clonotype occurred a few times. CDR3 DNA: TGTGCCAGCAGTCTTCGGGACAGGAAACCTGGGGCCAACGTCCTGACTTTC. Translation: CASSLRDRKPGANVLTF. J is TRBJ2-6 and V is TRBV6-2 or TRBV6-3; TRBD1 matches 8 bases. Trimming cost V 5 bases and J 2 bases; bases outside gene matches: 8. This CDR3 is built from 17 residues. Germline V lookup: CDR1 MNHEY, CDR2 SVGEGT.

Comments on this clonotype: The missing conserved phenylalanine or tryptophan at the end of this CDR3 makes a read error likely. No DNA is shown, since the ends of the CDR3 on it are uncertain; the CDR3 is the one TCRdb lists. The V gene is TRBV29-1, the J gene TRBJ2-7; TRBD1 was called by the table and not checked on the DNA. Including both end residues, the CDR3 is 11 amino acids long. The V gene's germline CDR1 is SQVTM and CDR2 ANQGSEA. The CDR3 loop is CGGGSSYEHYL.

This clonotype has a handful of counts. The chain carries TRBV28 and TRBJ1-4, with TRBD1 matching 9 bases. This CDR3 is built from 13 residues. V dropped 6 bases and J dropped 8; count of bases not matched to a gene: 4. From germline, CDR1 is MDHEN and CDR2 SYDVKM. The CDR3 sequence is CASRGQGLEKLFF. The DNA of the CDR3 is TGTGCCAGCAGAGGACAGGGGCTCGAAAAACTGTTTTTT.

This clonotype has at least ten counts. The CDR3 nucleotides are TGTGCCAGCAGCTTCGGACAGGGGTTTGAGCAGTACTTC. It translates to CASSFGQGFEQYF. The chain couples TRBV7-2 to TRBJ2-7, with TRBD1 matching over 9 bases. J lost 7 bases, V lost 3 bases, and 4 bases had no gene match. CDR3 length: 13 amino acids. Germline CDR1 and CDR2: SGHTA and FQGNSA.

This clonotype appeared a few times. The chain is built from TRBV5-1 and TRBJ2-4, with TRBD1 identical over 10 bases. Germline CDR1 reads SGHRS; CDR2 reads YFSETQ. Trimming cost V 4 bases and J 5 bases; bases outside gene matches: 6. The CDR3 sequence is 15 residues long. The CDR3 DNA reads TGCGCCAGCAGCCCTGGGACAGGGGTGGAAAACATTCAGTACTTC. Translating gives CASSPGTGVENIQYF.

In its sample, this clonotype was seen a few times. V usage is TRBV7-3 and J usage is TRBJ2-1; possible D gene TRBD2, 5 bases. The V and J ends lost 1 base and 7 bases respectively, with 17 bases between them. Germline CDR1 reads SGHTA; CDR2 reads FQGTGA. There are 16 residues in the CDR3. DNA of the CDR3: TGTGCCAGCAGCTTAAATTCTGGTACGGGATTAAATGAGCAGTTCTTC. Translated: CASSLNSGTGLNEQFF.

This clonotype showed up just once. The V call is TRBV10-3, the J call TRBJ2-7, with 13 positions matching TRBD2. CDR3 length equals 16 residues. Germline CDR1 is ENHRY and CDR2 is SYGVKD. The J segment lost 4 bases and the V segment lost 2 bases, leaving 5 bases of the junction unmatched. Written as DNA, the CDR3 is TGTGCCATCAGTGAGGGAACTAGCGGGGGGGGGTACGAGCAGTACTTC. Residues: CAISEGTSGGGYEQYF.

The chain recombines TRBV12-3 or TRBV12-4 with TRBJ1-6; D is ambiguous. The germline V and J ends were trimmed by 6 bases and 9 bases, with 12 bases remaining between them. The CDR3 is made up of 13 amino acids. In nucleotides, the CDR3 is TGTGCCAGCAGCGATGCAGTTAGTTCACCCCTCCACTTT. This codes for CASSDAVSSPLHF.

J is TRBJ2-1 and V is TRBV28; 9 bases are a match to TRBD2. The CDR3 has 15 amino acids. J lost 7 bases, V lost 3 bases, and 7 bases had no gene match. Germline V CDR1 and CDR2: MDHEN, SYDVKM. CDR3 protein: CASSFIAGASNEQFF. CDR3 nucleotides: TGTGCCAGCAGTTTCATAGCGGGGGCGTCAAATGAGCAGTTCTTC. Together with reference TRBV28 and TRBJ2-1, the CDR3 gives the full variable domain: DVKVTQSSRYLVKRTGEKVFLECVQDMDHENMFWYRQDPGLGLRLIYFSYDVKMKEKGDIPEGYSVSREKKERFSLILESASTNQTSMYLCASSFIAGASNEQFFGPGTRLTVL.

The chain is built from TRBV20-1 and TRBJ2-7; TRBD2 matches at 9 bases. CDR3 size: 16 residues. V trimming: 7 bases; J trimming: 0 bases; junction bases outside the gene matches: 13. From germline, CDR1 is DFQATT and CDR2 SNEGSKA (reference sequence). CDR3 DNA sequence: TGCAGTGGGGGTTGGCGGGGGGGGCCTCTCTCCTACGAGCAGTACTTC. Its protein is CSGGWRGGPLSYEQYF.